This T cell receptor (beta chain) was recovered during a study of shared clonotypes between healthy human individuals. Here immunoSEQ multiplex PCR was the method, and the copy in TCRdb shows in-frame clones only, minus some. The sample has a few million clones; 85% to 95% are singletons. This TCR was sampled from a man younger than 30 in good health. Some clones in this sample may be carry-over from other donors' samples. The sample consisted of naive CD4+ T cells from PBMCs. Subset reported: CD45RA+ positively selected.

The CDR3, as DNA: TGCGCCAGCAGACACGGGACTAGCGATCAAGAGACCCAGTACTTC. Protein sequence: CASRHGTSDQETQYF. The gene calls are TRBV5-1 and TRBJ2-5; TRBD2 aligns across 10 bases. V gave up 5 bases and J gave up 2 bases; unmatched junction bases: 6. The germline CDR1 and CDR2 sequences are SGHRS and YFSETQ. This CDR3 comprises 15 residues. The variable domain in full, completed from reference TRBV5-1 and TRBJ2-5, reads KAGVTQTPRYLIKTRGQQVTLSCSPISGHRSVSWYQQTPGQGLQFLFEYFSETQRNKGNFPGRFSGRQFSNSRSEMNVSTLELGDSALYLCASRHGTSDQETQYFGPGTRLLVL.